This is a list of T cell receptor beta chains from one sample in a study of T cell repertoires in cytomegalovirus infection. In TCRdb, the reads were re-called with MiXCR into one record per CDR3 protein. The table lists around 770,000 distinct CDR3 sequences, about 28% of them singletons. These TCRs are of unknown antigen specificity. Source: cultured CD8+ T cells from PBMCs, taken from culture after CMV antigen stimulation. These receptors originate from a human donor in good health (CMV status not recorded). Some clones in this sample may be carry-over from other donors' samples. CDR3s include the opening cysteine and the closing phenylalanine or tryptophan. A D gene is named only where the DNA matches it firmly. Not all rows give a size; the values are once, few, many and, for expanded clones, a class.

size,J,V,D,DNA,CDR3
few,TRBJ2-1,TRBV6-2/TRBV6-3,.,TGTGCCAGCACCCTGGGACCGGCTTTTATCTCCTACAATGAGCAGTTCTTC,CASTLGPAFISYNEQFF
few,TRBJ2-5,TRBV7-6,.,TGTGCCAGCAGCTTAGAAACAGAGCATCAAGAGACCCAGTACTTC,CASSLETEHQETQYF
few,TRBJ1-2,TRBV27,.,TGTGCCAGCAGTTTCTCCAATCCTTCAGTTAGACACAAAGGTGGCTACACCTTC,CASSFSNPSVRHKGGYTF
many,TRBJ1-5,TRBV27,.,TGTGCCAGTAGTTTGACGGGGCAGCCCCAGCATTTT,CASSLTGQPQHF
.,TRBJ2-2,TRBV7-9,.,TGTGCCAGCAGCACTCCGACACTCGCGAACACCGGGGAGCTGTTTTTT,CASSTPTLANTGELFF
few,TRBJ1-2,TRBV27,.,TGTGCCAGCAGTTTATGGGGGGGCCATGGCTACACCTTC,CASSLWGGHGYTF
.,TRBJ2-2,TRBV3-1,TRBD1,TGTGCCAGCAGCCAAGAACGGGACAGGAACACCGGGGAGCTGTTTTTT,CASSQERDRNTGELFF
few,TRBJ2-3,TRBV7-6,.,TGTGCCAGCAGACGGGACGCCAGCACAGATACGCAGTATTTT,CASRRDASTDTQYF
few,TRBJ2-3,TRBV10-1,TRBD2,TGCGCCAGCAGTGAGACTAGCGGGGGACCGATTAGCACAGATACGCAGTATTTT,CASSETSGGPISTDTQYF
few,TRBJ2-2,TRBV19,TRBD1,TGTGCCAGTAGTATGACAGGGCCCGGGGAGCTGTTTTTT,CASSMTGPGELFF
.,TRBJ2-1,TRBV4-2,.,TGTGCCAGCAGCCAAAAAAAAGGGGGGTGGAATGAGCAGTTCTTC,CASSQKKGGWNEQFF
many,TRBJ1-1,TRBV27,TRBD1,TGTGCCAGCAGGACCGGGACAGTGAACACTGAAGCTTTCTTT,CASRTGTVNTEAFF
.,TRBJ2-3,TRBV6-5,TRBD2,TGTGCCAGCAGTTACGGTAGCGGGGGTAGCACAGATACGCAGTATTTT,CASSYGSGGSTDTQYF
.,TRBJ2-3,TRBV7-8,.,TGTGCCAGCAGCTTTGGCCGGAACACAGATACGCAGTATTTT,CASSFGRNTDTQYF
.,TRBJ1-2,TRBV7-9,TRBD1,TGTGCCAGCAGCTTAGCGGGTGGACAGGGACTTAACTATGGCTACACCTTC,CASSLAGGQGLNYGYTF
.,TRBJ2-1,TRBV4-3,.,TGCGCCAGCAGCCAAGACCGGCAGGGGCCCTACAATGAGCAGTTCTTC,CASSQDRQGPYNEQFF
few,TRBJ2-1,TRBV7-6,.,TGTGCCAGCAGCTCCTTGGGAGGGGGGCGGGACAATGAGCAGTTCTTC,CASSSLGGGRDNEQFF
few,TRBJ1-6,TRBV12-3/TRBV12-4,.,TGTGCCAGCAGTTTAAGGGGGGGCTCGAATTCACCCCTCCACTTT,CASSLRGGSNSPLHF
.,TRBJ2-1,TRBV5-1,.,TGCGCCAGCAGCTTGGCCACAGATACTTACAATGAGCAGTTCTTC,CASSLATDTYNEQFF
.,TRBJ2-3,TRBV14,.,TGTGCCAGCAGCCATTGGGGGCTCACAGATACGCAGTATTTT,CASSHWGLTDTQYF
.,TRBJ2-1,TRBV4-1,.,TGCGCCAGCAGCCAAGAAGGAGGCTCTTCGGATGAGCAGTTCTTC,CASSQEGGSSDEQFF
.,TRBJ2-5,TRBV28,.,TGTGCCAGCAGTTTTACAATCACAGAGGAACGAGAGACCCAGTACTTC,CASSFTITEERETQYF
few,TRBJ2-1,TRBV29-1,TRBD1,TGCAGCGTCCCTAAGTTGGACAGGGGAGACTACAATGAGCAGTTCTTC,CSVPKLDRGDYNEQFF
few,TRBJ2-2,TRBV4-1,.,TGCGCCAGCAGCCAAGTGGGGGCCAACACCGGGGAGCTGTTTTTT,CASSQVGANTGELFF
.,TRBJ1-4,TRBV7-9,TRBD1,TGTGCCAGCAGCAAAGGGACAGGAGAAAAACTGTTTTTT,CASSKGTGEKLFF
.,TRBJ2-3,TRBV6-1,TRBD1,TGTGCCAGCAGAAGGGGACAGTTTGCAGATACGCAGTATTTT,CASRRGQFADTQYF
few,TRBJ1-5,TRBV19,.,TGTGCCAGTAGACGGCGGGCCATCAGCAATCAGCCCCAGCATTTT,CASRRRAISNQPQHF
few,TRBJ2-1,TRBV5-1,.,TGCGCCAGCAGCTTGGTCGGCGAGGAGCAGTTCTTC,CASSLVGEEQFF
.,TRBJ1-5,TRBV28,.,TGTGCCAGCAGTTTACGCCGGCGCAATCAGCCCCAGCATTTT,CASSLRRRNQPQHF
few,TRBJ2-2,TRBV12-3/TRBV12-4,.,TGTGCCCTACTGGCCGCGGCAGGGGAAAACACCGGGGAGCTGTTTTTT,CALLAAAGENTGELFF
once,TRBJ2-2,TRBV2,.,TGTGCCAGCAGTGAACGGGGGTTGCACACCGGGGAGCTGTTTTTT,CASSERGLHTGELFF
many,TRBJ2-3,TRBV7-6,.,TGTGCCAGCAGCTATCAGCGTGGGGGGGCGACAGATACGCAGTATTTT,CASSYQRGGATDTQYF
.,TRBJ1-2,TRBV11-2,.,TGTGCCAGCAGCTCTCCCCTGACAGGAGCTAACTATGGCTACACCTTC,CASSSPLTGANYGYTF
few,TRBJ2-1,TRBV6-2/TRBV6-3,.,TGTGCCAGCAGTTACCTCCGAAACAATGAGCAGTTCTTC,CASSYLRNNEQFF
.,TRBJ1-6,TRBV19,.,TGTGCCAGTAGTATAGATGGCTTGAATTCACCCCTCCACTTT,CASSIDGLNSPLHF
few,TRBJ1-1,TRBV2,.,TGTGCCATCGAAACAAACACTGAAGCTTTCTTT,CAIETNTEAFF
few,TRBJ1-2,TRBV27,.,TGTGCCAGCAGTTTTGGGCGGGGGGCTAACTATGGCTACACCTTC,CASSFGRGANYGYTF
.,TRBJ2-3,TRBV20-1,TRBD1,TGCAGTGCCACCACTCTCGGGGGACAGGAAGATACGCAGTATTTT,CSATTLGGQEDTQYF
.,TRBJ1-1,TRBV12-3/TRBV12-4,.,TGTGCCAGCAGTTTCGTGGAGAACACTGAAGCTTTCTTT,CASSFVENTEAFF
.,TRBJ2-7,TRBV15,.,TGTGCCACCAGCAGAGGGGCTGCCACCGGGGACGAGCAGTACTTC,CATSRGAATGDEQYF
.,TRBJ2-3,TRBV5-1,.,TGCGCCAGAATCGGGACTTCTCCCGCAGATACGCAGTATTTT,CARIGTSPADTQYF
many,TRBJ1-1,TRBV7-6,.,TGTGCCAGCAGCTTAGTGCAGATTCACACTGAAGCTTTCTTT,CASSLVQIHTEAFF
few,TRBJ2-2,TRBV28,.,TGTGCCAGCAGTTTAATCCTCACAGACACCGGGGAGCTGTTTTTT,CASSLILTDTGELFF
few,TRBJ2-3,TRBV14,.,TGTGCCAGCAGCCAAGAACCCCTAGCCACAGATACGCAGTATTTT,CASSQEPLATDTQYF
.,TRBJ2-3,TRBV20-1,.,TGCAGTGCTAGACTAGCAGCGTATACAGATACGCAGTATTTT,CSARLAAYTDTQYF
many,TRBJ2-2,TRBV7-8,TRBD1,TGTGCCAGCAGCACTAGACAGGGGGCCGGGGAGCTGTTTTTT,CASSTRQGAGELFF
.,TRBJ2-2,TRBV29-1,.,TGCAGCGTTGGAGTTAACACCGGGGAGCTGTTTTTT,CSVGVNTGELFF
.,TRBJ1-5,TRBV4-1,.,TGCGCCAGCAGCCAAGACTCAGGGACTCAGCCCCAGCATTTT,CASSQDSGTQPQHF
.,TRBJ1-2,TRBV6-5,.,TGTGCCAGCAGCCCGGACGAGTATGGCTACACCTTC,CASSPDEYGYTF
few,TRBJ1-1,TRBV4-3,.,TGCGCCAGCAGCCAAGATCGGGCGTCTCCCATGTTGAACACTGAAGCTTTCTTT,CASSQDRASPMLNTEAFF
.,TRBJ2-7,TRBV2,.,TGTGCCAGCAGACCTAGCAGGGACGAGCAGTACTTC,CASRPSRDEQYF
.,TRBJ2-2,TRBV4-2,.,TGTGTCAGCACCATGACAGATGCGAACACCGGGGAGCTGTTGTTT,CVSTMTDANTGELLF
many,TRBJ1-5,TRBV6-1,.,TGTGCCAGCAGCCACGGGGGGAAAGAACAGCCCCAGCATTTT,CASSHGGKEQPQHF
.,TRBJ1-6,TRBV19,.,TGTGCCAGTAGTATCGAAGGCTCGAGCTCCTATAATTCACCCCTCCACTTT,CASSIEGSSSYNSPLHF
few,TRBJ1-4,TRBV7-6,.,TGTGCCAGCACATCGGACAGCGGAGATCCCCCGGAAAAACTGTTTTTT,CASTSDSGDPPEKLFF
.,TRBJ1-6,TRBV5-5,.,TGTGCCAGCAGCTTTTCAGGGGACTCACCCCTCCACTTT,CASSFSGDSPLHF
.,TRBJ1-2,TRBV27,TRBD1,TGTGCCAGCAGTACCACCGGGACAGGGCGAGGCTACACCTTC,CASSTTGTGRGYTF
few,TRBJ2-1,TRBV18,TRBD1,TGTGCCAGCTCACCATGGAAGAGGACAGGGGGCGAGAATGAGCAGTTCTTC,CASSPWKRTGGENEQFF
.,TRBJ2-7,TRBV4-1,TRBD1,TGCGCCAGCAGCCAAGACCCCGGGACAGCGCCCTACGAGCAGTACTTC,CASSQDPGTAPYEQYF